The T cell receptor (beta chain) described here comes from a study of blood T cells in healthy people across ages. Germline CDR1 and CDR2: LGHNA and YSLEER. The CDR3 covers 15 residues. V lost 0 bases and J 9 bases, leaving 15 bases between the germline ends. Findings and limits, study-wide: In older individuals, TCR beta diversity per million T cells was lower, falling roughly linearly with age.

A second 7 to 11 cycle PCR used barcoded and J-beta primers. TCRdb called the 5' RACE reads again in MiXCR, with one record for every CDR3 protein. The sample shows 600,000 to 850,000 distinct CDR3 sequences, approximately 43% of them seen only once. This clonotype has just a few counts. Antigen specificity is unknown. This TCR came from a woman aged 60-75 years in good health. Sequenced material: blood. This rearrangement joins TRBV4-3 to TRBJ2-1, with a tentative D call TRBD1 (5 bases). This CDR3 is CASSQDGAAKGEQFF. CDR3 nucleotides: TGCGCCAGCAGCCAAGATGGGGCGGCGAAGGGTGAGCAGTTCTTC.